The next 7 T cell receptor beta chains were all read from a single sample in a study of shared clonotypes between healthy human individuals. Sequenced by immunoSEQ multiplex PCR; TCRdb stores in-frame clones only, minus some. The data show more than 2,000,000 clones, with more than 80% seen just once and under 0.15% held by the top ten. Sequencing was done on a sample of naive CD4+ T cells sorted from blood. Sample subset: CD45RA+ positively selected. The receptor set was obtained from a man between 18 and 35 years old in good health.

V usage is TRBV2 and J usage is TRBJ1-5; perhaps TRBD1 as D (5 bases). Germline values: CDR1 SNHLY, CDR2 FYNNEI. This CDR3 is built from 15 residues. The V and J ends lost 6 bases and 0 bases respectively, with 12 bases between them. The CDR3 reads CASRLGTLSNQPQHF. The CDR3 coding sequence is TGTGCCAGCAGGTTGGGGACTCTTAGCAATCAGCCCCAGCATTTT.

V and J are TRBV2 and TRBJ2-5; 7 bases match TRBD1. The J call may be wrong; the DNA end is better matched by TRBJ2-7. The CDR3 covers 15 residues. Per the germline V gene, CDR1 is SNHLY and CDR2 is FYNNEI. CDR3 coding DNA: TGTGCCAGCCGAACCGGGACAGCTCCAGGGCACGAGCAGTACTTC. Residues: CASRTGTAPGHEQYF.

This rearrangement joins TRBV14 to TRBJ2-1; perhaps TRBD2 as D (5 bases). Germline CDR1 and CDR2: SGHDN and FVKESK. The V end was cut by 2 bases, the J end by 2 bases, with 13 bases between. CDR3 length equals 16 residues. CDR3 DNA: TGTGCCAGCAGCCAATACAGCGGCGTTACCTACAATGAGCAGTTCTTC. It translates to CASSQYSGVTYNEQFF.

This chain uses TRBV6-6 with TRBJ2-3; 11 bases are a match to TRBD2. CDR3 length: 14 amino acids. Germline V gene data show CDR1 as MNHNY and CDR2 as SVGAGI (reference sequence). The J segment lost 2 bases and the V segment lost 11 bases, leaving 6 bases of the junction unmatched. CDR3 nucleotides: TGTGCCGGGAGACTAGCGGGATCCACAGATACGCAGTATTTT. Translation: CAGRLAGSTDTQYF.

This rearrangement joins TRBV28 to TRBJ2-4, with 7 nucleotides matching TRBD1. The CDR3 extends over 15 amino acids. The germline gives CDR1 MDHEN, CDR2 SYDVKM. With V trimmed by 6 bases and J by 0 bases, 5 bases remained unmatched. In nucleotides, the CDR3 is TGTGCCAGCAGAAACGACAGGGTAGCCAAAAACATTCAGTACTTC. This translates into CASRNDRVAKNIQYF.

This chain links TRBV11-2 with TRBJ2-3, with 9 bases matching TRBD1. Germline assignment: CDR1 SGHAT and CDR2 FQNNGV. The CDR3 has 16 residues. The J segment lost 6 bases and the V segment lost 3 bases, leaving 10 bases of the junction unmatched. Here the CDR3 reads CASSFGQGRSWDTQYF. For the CDR3, the DNA is TGTGCCAGCAGCTTCGGACAGGGGCGGTCATGGGATACGCAGTATTTT.

The chain couples TRBV5-1 to TRBJ2-2; D might be TRBD1 (6 bases). V gave up 0 bases and J gave up 7 bases, with 13 bases separating them. The CDR3 is 15 amino acids. Germline CDR1 SGHRS, CDR2 YFSETQ. In DNA, the CDR3 is TGCGCCAGCAGCTTGGCGGCAGGGGCTGGCGGGGAGCTGTTTTTT. Translation gives CASSLAAGAGGELFF.